Here is one T cell receptor beta chain with its context. Its antigen is unidentified. Though probably carrying unrecorded immune exposures, donors were nominally healthy at sampling. The PCR made use of 60 Vbeta and 13 Jbeta primers. Clones were sequenced by immunoSEQ multiplex PCR, and TCRdb holds only the in-frame ones, with some missing. Altogether over 150,000 clones are present, about four fifths being singletons, with the ten largest covering 1%. The CDR3 runs 13 residues. V lost 6 bases and J 8 bases, leaving 14 bases between the germline ends. Germline values: CDR1 LNHDA, CDR2 SQIVND (reference sequence). The sample comes from a study of cytomegalovirus exposure and HLA in healthy donors. Study observations and caveats: TCR beta sequences reportedly predicted most subjects' HLA-A and HLA-B alleles accurately.

Sequencing was carried out using PBMCs. This TCR was sampled from a woman between 50 and 59 years old in good health and CMV-seropositive. The rearrangement joins TRBV19 to TRBJ2-4; a weak D match, TRBD2 (5 bases). This chain's CDR3 is CASRRTGLDIQYF. The DNA for the CDR3 is TGTGCCAGTAGGAGAACGGGGTTGGACATTCAGTACTTC. The full variable domain, its missing parts supplied by reference TRBV19 and TRBJ2-4, is DGGITQSPKYLFRKEGQNVTLSCEQNLNHDAMYWYRQDPGQGLRLIYYSQIVNDFQKGDIAEGYSVSREKKESFPLTVTSAQKNPTAFYLCASRRTGLDIQYFGAGTRLSVL.